The 18 T cell receptor beta chains in this list originate from one sample, sequenced in a study of T cells and Merkel cell carcinoma outcomes. TCRdb's copy holds only in-frame clones and misses some; the assay was immunoSEQ multiplex PCR. The sample lists 13,000 to 15,000 clones, about nine tenths seen once, with approximately 2% in the top ten. The sample comprised tumor tissue from Merkel cell carcinoma. The receptors derive from a human donor with Merkel cell carcinoma.

This rearrangement joins TRBV6-5 to TRBJ1-2; TRBD1 aligns across 7 bases. Germline values: CDR1 MNHEY, CDR2 SVGAGI. This CDR3 is built from 13 residues. The V segment lost 3 bases and the J segment 8 bases; nucleotides outside the gene matches: 6. CDR3 bases: TGTGCCAGCAGTTATGACAGGGTACAGGGCTACACCTTC. This codes for CASSYDRVQGYTF.

Only one count was recorded for this clone. V gene TRBV18 combines with J gene TRBJ2-1; 16 bases are a match to TRBD2. Germline assignment: CDR1 KGHSH and CDR2 LQKENI. V was clipped by 5 bases and J by 12 bases; unmatched bases: 7. The CDR3 contains 15 residues. CDR3 bases: TGTGCCAGCTCAGCCGGGACTAGCGGGAGGGCGCGGCAGTTCTTC. It yields the protein CASSAGTSGRARQFF.

V gene TRBV29-1 combines with J gene TRBJ2-5, with 8 bases lining up with TRBD2. Germline CDR1 is SQVTM and CDR2 is ANQGSEA. The CDR3 consists of 14 residues. The trim removed 4 bases at V and 7 bases at J, leaving 11 bases unmatched. CDR3 DNA: TGCAGCGTTGGGCTAGCGGGTTCCAGCGGGACCCAGTACTTC. Its protein product is CSVGLAGSSGTQYF.

The chain employs TRBV15 and TRBJ2-5, with D unresolved. CDR3 length: 13 amino acids. Trimming stripped 3 bases from V and 5 bases from J, with 10 bases between. Germline values: CDR1 LNHNV, CDR2 YYDKDF (reference sequence). Written as DNA, the CDR3 is TGTGCCACCAGCAGGGACGTCCTTGAGACCCAGTACTTC. It codes for CATSRDVLETQYF.

CDR3 residues: CSVAGRDRVGNEQFF. CDR3 DNA sequence: TGCAGCGTTGCCGGCCGGGACAGGGTAGGCAATGAGCAGTTCTTC. The gene calls are TRBV29-1 and TRBJ2-1; 9 bases match TRBD1. Germline CDR1 and CDR2: SQVTM and ANQGSEA. CDR3 length: 15 residues. The J segment lost 6 bases and the V segment lost 4 bases, leaving 10 bases of the junction unmatched.

A single count supports this clone. The V gene is TRBV5-1, the J gene TRBJ2-5; 10 positions agree with TRBD1. The CDR3 is 14 amino acids. Germline CDR1 reads SGHRS; CDR2 reads YFSETQ. With 3 bases clipped from V and 3 bases from J, the junction kept 2 bases outside the gene matches. The CDR3 nucleotides are TGCGCCAGCAGCTGGGGGACAGGGGAAGAGACCCAGTACTTC. It encodes CASSWGTGEETQYF.

The chain is built from TRBV5-1 and TRBJ2-1, with 8 bases identical to TRBD1. The CDR3 has 14 residues. Germline values: CDR1 SGHRS, CDR2 YFSETQ. V was clipped by 3 bases and J by 4 bases; unmatched bases: 3. CDR3 nucleotide sequence: TGCGCCAGCAGCTCCCAGGGGGCGTACAATGAGCAGTTCTTC. Translated, it gives CASSSQGAYNEQFF.

V is TRBV11-2 and J is TRBJ2-2; D not certain. The ends were cut back, 3 bases at V and 4 bases at J, with 6 bases in the middle. The CDR3 extends over 13 amino acids. Germline V CDR1 and CDR2: SGHAT, FQNNGV. The CDR3 here is CASSFWVTGELFF. In nucleotides, the CDR3 is TGTGCCAGCAGCTTCTGGGTCACCGGGGAGCTGTTTTTT.

The chain joins TRBV7-2 to TRBJ2-5; possible D gene TRBD1, 6 bases. The V end was cut by 2 bases, the J end by 3 bases, with 10 bases between. Germline V gene sequence: CDR1 SGHTA, CDR2 FQGNSA. CDR3 length equals 14 residues. The CDR3 is CASSLQGIEETQYF. The CDR3 DNA follows: TGTGCCAGCAGCTTACAGGGGATCGAAGAGACCCAGTACTTC.

The chain recombines TRBV18 with TRBJ1-6; perhaps TRBD1 as D (5 bases). CDR1 is KGHSH and CDR2 is LQKENI in the germline V gene. This CDR3 comprises 15 residues. Trimming took off 6 bases at V and 2 bases at J, with 11 bases between the two ends. CDR3 DNA: TGTGCCAGCTCCAAAGACAGTACCTATAATTCACCCCTCCACTTT. Encoded protein: CASSKDSTYNSPLHF.

This clone has a handful of counts. The V call is TRBV7-2, the J call TRBJ2-5; the D is unclear. V shed 5 bases and J shed 4 bases, with 8 bases lying between them. The V gene's germline CDR1 is SGHTA and CDR2 FQGNSA. The CDR3 has 12 residues. The CDR3: CASSKPSETQYF. CDR3 DNA sequence: TGTGCCAGCAGCAAACCTTCAGAGACCCAGTACTTC. Drawing the rest from reference TRBV7-2 and TRBJ2-5, the complete variable domain is GAGVSQSPSNKVTEKGKDVELRCDPISGHTALYWYRQSLGQGLEFLIYFQGNSAPDKSGLPSDRFSAERTGGSVSTLTIQRTQQEDSAVYLCASSKPSETQYFGPGTRLLVL.

The V call is TRBV10-3, the J call TRBJ2-2; 7 positions agree with TRBD1. CDR1 is ENHRY, CDR2 SYGVKD, per germline. V shed 10 bases and J 4 bases; nucleotides not matched to a gene: 6. The CDR3 is 13 amino acids. CDR3 region: CANRGQPTGELFF. DNA for the CDR3: TGTGCCAACAGGGGACAGCCCACCGGGGAGCTGTTTTTT.

The chain combines TRBV28 with TRBJ1-1, with no clear D. Germline V gene sequence: CDR1 MDHEN, CDR2 SYDVKM. This CDR3 comprises 13 residues. Trimming removed 3 bases from V and 2 bases from J, with 7 bases in between. The CDR3 sequence: CASSLSVNTEAFF. The CDR3 DNA follows: TGTGCCAGCAGTTTGTCCGTAAACACTGAAGCTTTCTTT.

This clone was seen once. V and J are TRBV29-1 and TRBJ2-1; D call uncertain. The CDR3 has 11 residues. The germline CDR1 and CDR2 sequences are SQVTM and ANQGSEA. V was pared by 0 bases and J by 10 bases, with 7 bases between. The CDR3 DNA follows: TGCAGCGTTGAAGATGCCGGGGAGCAGTTCTTC. Translation gives CSVEDAGEQFF.

The rearrangement uses TRBV11-2 and TRBJ1-2; D is unresolved. This CDR3 has 16 residues. Germline-derived CDR1 and CDR2 are SGHAT and FQNNGV. Trimming shortened V by 4 bases and J by 3 bases, and 18 bases separated the two germline ends. The CDR3 region is CASSSPRGGIDYGYTF. CDR3 in DNA: TGTGCCAGCAGCTCTCCCCGGGGAGGGATTGACTATGGCTACACCTTC.

The rearrangement joins TRBV5-1 to TRBJ1-2, with D unresolved. This CDR3 has 14 residues. The V end lost 1 base, the J end lost 6 bases, and 13 bases lay between the germline ends. Germline CDR1 SGHRS, CDR2 YFSETQ. CDR3 nucleotides: TGCGCCAGCAGCTTGACAACTAATCAGGATGGCTACACCTTC. Encoded protein: CASSLTTNQDGYTF.

In its sample, this clone ranks as large. V usage is TRBV7-2 and J usage is TRBJ2-7; D may be TRBD1 (6 bases). Germline V CDR1 and CDR2: SGHTA, FQGNSA. The CDR3 totals 16 residues. Trimming cost V 2 bases and J 0 bases, with 14 bases left between them. DNA of the CDR3: TGTGCCAGCAGCTTACTTGGGGGCGAGACCTCCTACGAGCAGTACTTC. Its translation: CASSLLGGETSYEQYF.

This sequence joins TRBV9 and TRBJ1-1; possibly TRBD1 for D (5 bases). Germline-derived CDR1 and CDR2 are SGDLS and YYNGEE. The CDR3 covers 14 residues. V was cut by 4 bases and J by 3 bases, with 13 bases left in between. This CDR3 is CASSLGLTHTEAFF. The CDR3 coding sequence is TGTGCCAGCAGCTTGGGACTGACACACACTGAAGCTTTCTTT. Full variable domain (remainder filled in from reference TRBV9 and TRBJ1-1): DSGVTQTPKHLITATGQRVTLRCSPRSGDLSVYWYQQSLDQGLQFLIQYYNGEERAKGNILERFSAQQFPDLHSELNLSSLELGDSALYFCASSLGLTHTEAFFGQGTRLTVV.